Here is one TCR beta chain with its context. A junction end diverges from the germline sequence, so it may reflect a read error. In germline, CDR1 is MDHEN, CDR2 SYDVKM. CDR3 length: 16 residues. The template was RNA from unsorted bulk tissue. This non-tumor lung sample came from over 3 cm beyond the tumor edge. Chemotherapy-naive patients with new lung cancer underwent thoracic surgery in China, August–November 2014. This entry is derived from a study of tumor and adjacent non-tumor tissue in lung cancer. Study overall: Aged about 30 to 76 years, patients included roughly eleven men and about five women with stage I to III disease.

TCRbeta libraries were built with three rounds of nested PCR, modified from ARM-PCR. TCRdb processed the multiplex PCR reads anew with MiXCR; each CDR3 protein has one entry. The table has almost 75,000 distinct CDR3 sequences, roughly 75% seen once; the top ten hold about 30%. The gene calls are TRBV28 and TRBJ1-5; possibly TRBD1 for D (5 bases). Sequencing was carried out using distant non-tumor lung tissue. The clonotype was recovered from a woman in her forties or fifties with non-small cell lung cancer. DNA for the CDR3: TGTGCCAGCAGCCTAAGAAGCAGGGTTACGAATCATCCCCAGCATTTT. This translates into CASSLRSRVTNHPQHF.